This paragraph reports one TCR beta chain. V lost 6 bases to trimming and J lost 2 bases; unmatched junction nucleotides: 3. Germline CDR1 reads WNHNN; CDR2 reads SYGVQD (reference sequence). CDR3 length: 15 amino acids. The sample originates from a study of blood T cell repertoires in COVID-19. Study-wide context: Samples of COVID-19 (acute and convalescent) were obtained from the United States, Italy and Spain.

Authors' methods: It was from reference gene primer amplification that nucleated cell counts were estimated. Using immunoSEQ multiplex PCR, the repertoire was profiled, and TCRdb retains in-frame clones only, with some absent. That table furnishes V, J and clone size, whereas the DNA furnished D and trimming. The table records over 250,000 clones, around 90% of them present only once. Source material: peripheral blood. This receptor was identified in a man in his fifties or sixties with acute or convalescent COVID-19. This rearrangement joins TRBV10-1 to TRBJ2-3, with 12 positions matching TRBD2. The CDR3 sequence is CASSASGGATDTQYF. CDR3 nucleotide sequence: TGCGCCAGCAGCGCTAGCGGGGGGGCCACAGATACGCAGTATTTT.